Listed below are T cell receptor beta chains from one sample, sequenced in a study of blood T cell repertoires in COVID-19. Profiled with immunoSEQ multiplex PCR; TCRdb holds only in-frame clones, not every one. The top ten clones hold under 1.5% of a sample with about 70,000 clones, more than 75% of them seen once. Sequencing was done on a sample of peripheral blood. The receptor set was obtained from a human donor in a cohort sampled during active COVID-19. CDR3s include the opening cysteine and the closing phenylalanine or tryptophan. D genes are given only for firm matches. Clone size is shown for a subset of rows, as once, few, many or a class of expanded clone.

clone_size: -
j_call: TRBJ2-1
d_call: TRBD2
v_call: TRBV3-1/TRBV3-2
cdr3_aa: CASGTNSYNEQFF
cdr3_nt: TGTGCCAGCGGGACTAACTCCTACAATGAGCAGTTCTTC

clone_size: -
j_call: TRBJ2-5
d_call: -
v_call: TRBV28
cdr3_aa: CASSSLGHVRQETQYF
cdr3_nt: TGTGCCAGCAGCTCCCTCGGACACGTTCGGCAAGAGACCCAGTACTTC

clone_size: -
j_call: TRBJ2-7
d_call: -
v_call: TRBV7-2
cdr3_aa: CASSYQGGGYEQYF
cdr3_nt: TGTGCCAGCAGCTATCAAGGTGGGGGGTACGAGCAGTACTTC

clone_size: -
j_call: TRBJ2-3
d_call: TRBD2
v_call: TRBV10-2
cdr3_aa: CASTLAGRPDTQYF
cdr3_nt: TGCGCCAGCACCCTAGCGGGACGGCCAGATACGCAGTATTTT

clone_size: -
j_call: TRBJ1-6
d_call: -
v_call: TRBV3-1/TRBV3-2
cdr3_aa: CASSQDSPGRSPLHF
cdr3_nt: TGTGCCAGCAGCCAAGATTCCCCAGGCAGGTCACCCCTCCACTTT

clone_size: -
j_call: TRBJ1-6
d_call: -
v_call: TRBV6-5
cdr3_aa: CASRLQLNSPLHF
cdr3_nt: TGTGCCAGCAGGCTACAGCTAAATTCACCCCTCCACTTT

clone_size: -
j_call: TRBJ2-1
d_call: -
v_call: TRBV10-3
cdr3_aa: CAISESLAQAYNEQFF
cdr3_nt: TGTGCCATCAGTGAGTCTTTGGCACAAGCCTACAATGAGCAGTTCTTC

clone_size: few
j_call: TRBJ1-5
d_call: -
v_call: TRBV6-2/TRBV6-3
cdr3_aa: CASSYGGAGQPQHF
cdr3_nt: TGTGCCAGCAGTTACGGGGGGGCAGGTCAGCCCCAGCATTTT

clone_size: -
j_call: TRBJ2-2
d_call: TRBD2
v_call: TRBV28
cdr3_aa: CASGSSGSNGGELFF
cdr3_nt: TGTGCCAGCGGATCTAGCGGGAGTAATGGCGGGGAGCTGTTTTTT

clone_size: -
j_call: TRBJ1-2
d_call: -
v_call: TRBV28
cdr3_aa: CASSLSSAGHYGYTF
cdr3_nt: TGTGCCAGCAGTTTGAGTTCAGCAGGCCACTATGGCTACACCTTC

clone_size: once
j_call: TRBJ2-1
d_call: -
v_call: TRBV11-2
cdr3_aa: CASSVGQYNEQFF
cdr3_nt: TGTGCCAGCAGCGTTGGACAGTACAATGAGCAGTTCTTC

clone_size: -
j_call: TRBJ2-7
d_call: -
v_call: TRBV3-1/TRBV3-2
cdr3_aa: CASSQDRASYEQYF
cdr3_nt: TGTGCCAGCAGCCAAGACAGGGCCTCCTACGAGCAGTACTTC

clone_size: -
j_call: TRBJ2-1
d_call: TRBD2
v_call: TRBV5-1
cdr3_aa: CASSLVLAGGPSSYNEQFF
cdr3_nt: TGCGCCAGCAGCTTGGTACTAGCGGGAGGGCCGAGCTCCTACAATGAGCAGTTCTTC

clone_size: -
j_call: TRBJ2-2
d_call: TRBD1
v_call: TRBV5-1
cdr3_aa: CASSLLGQGATGELFF
cdr3_nt: TGCGCCAGCAGTTTATTGGGACAGGGCGCCACCGGGGAGCTGTTTTTT

clone_size: -
j_call: TRBJ2-7
d_call: TRBD1
v_call: TRBV6-6
cdr3_aa: CASSYGTGYEQYF
cdr3_nt: TGTGCCAGCAGTTACGGGACAGGCTACGAGCAGTACTTC

clone_size: few
j_call: TRBJ2-2
d_call: -
v_call: TRBV6-5
cdr3_aa: CASSFVQGPGELFF
cdr3_nt: TGTGCCAGCAGTTTCGTACAGGGTCCCGGGGAGCTGTTTTTT

clone_size: once
j_call: TRBJ1-3
d_call: -
v_call: TRBV6-5
cdr3_aa: CASRYSGNTIYF
cdr3_nt: TGTGCCAGCAGGTACTCTGGAAACACCATATATTTT

clone_size: -
j_call: TRBJ2-7
d_call: TRBD1
v_call: TRBV2
cdr3_aa: CASSGTVSYEQYF
cdr3_nt: TGTGCCAGCTCCGGGACAGTCTCCTACGAGCAGTACTTC

clone_size: -
j_call: TRBJ2-5
d_call: -
v_call: TRBV29-1
cdr3_aa: CSGGDLWETQYF
cdr3_nt: TGCAGCGGCGGGGATCTATGGGAGACCCAGTACTTC

clone_size: -
j_call: TRBJ2-1
d_call: TRBD1
v_call: TRBV13
cdr3_aa: CASSGTGALSYNEQFF
cdr3_nt: TGTGCCAGCAGCGGGACAGGGGCCCTCTCCTACAATGAGCAGTTCTTC

clone_size: -
j_call: TRBJ2-2
d_call: TRBD2
v_call: TRBV7-9
cdr3_aa: CASTHGLASTGELFF
cdr3_nt: TGTGCCAGCACCCACGGACTAGCGTCCACCGGGGAGCTGTTTTTT

clone_size: -
j_call: TRBJ2-2
d_call: TRBD2
v_call: TRBV24-1
cdr3_aa: CATSDGGSGVQNTGELFF
cdr3_nt: TGTGCCACCAGTGATGGGGGTAGCGGGGTACAGAACACCGGGGAGCTGTTTTTT

clone_size: -
j_call: TRBJ2-3
d_call: TRBD2
v_call: TRBV28
cdr3_aa: CASSPGGMGLYTDTQYF
cdr3_nt: TGTGCCAGCAGCCCGGGGGGTATGGGACTTTACACAGATACGCAGTATTTT

clone_size: -
j_call: TRBJ1-6
d_call: TRBD1
v_call: TRBV3-1/TRBV3-2
cdr3_aa: CASSQTGSNSPLHF
cdr3_nt: TGTGCCAGCAGCCAGACAGGGAGTAATTCACCCCTCCACTTT

clone_size: once
j_call: TRBJ1-1
d_call: -
v_call: TRBV5-1
cdr3_aa: CASSFEKGARTEAFF
cdr3_nt: TGCGCCAGCAGCTTTGAGAAAGGGGCGAGAACTGAAGCTTTCTTT

clone_size: -
j_call: TRBJ2-5
d_call: -
v_call: TRBV19
cdr3_aa: CASSPLVGETQYF
cdr3_nt: TGTGCCAGTAGCCCCCTGGTCGGTGAGACCCAGTACTTC

clone_size: few
j_call: TRBJ1-3
d_call: TRBD1
v_call: TRBV28
cdr3_aa: CASSEGTASGNTIYF
cdr3_nt: TGTGCCAGCAGTGAGGGGACAGCCTCTGGAAACACCATATATTTT

clone_size: -
j_call: TRBJ1-5
d_call: -
v_call: TRBV28
cdr3_aa: CASSLIASYSNQPQHF
cdr3_nt: TGTGCCAGCAGTTTAATAGCGAGTTATAGCAATCAGCCCCAGCATTTT

clone_size: -
j_call: TRBJ2-1
d_call: TRBD2
v_call: TRBV6-5
cdr3_aa: CASTSGRHAYNEQFF
cdr3_nt: TGTGCCAGCACGAGCGGGAGGCACGCCTACAATGAGCAGTTCTTC

clone_size: -
j_call: TRBJ2-1
d_call: -
v_call: TRBV6-5
cdr3_aa: CASSYQRQSMNEQFF
cdr3_nt: TGTGCCAGCAGTTACCAGCGCCAAAGCATGAATGAGCAGTTCTTC

clone_size: -
j_call: TRBJ2-5
d_call: -
v_call: TRBV11-3
cdr3_aa: CASTAGRETQYF
cdr3_nt: TGTGCCAGCACGGCAGGCCGAGAGACCCAGTACTTC

clone_size: medium-sized
j_call: TRBJ2-7
d_call: -
v_call: TRBV4-2
cdr3_aa: CASSQEGGEGYEQYF
cdr3_nt: TGTGCCAGCAGCCAAGAGGGGGGAGAAGGGTACGAGCAGTACTTC

clone_size: -
j_call: TRBJ2-1
d_call: TRBD2
v_call: TRBV2
cdr3_aa: CASSTGYSGGEQFF
cdr3_nt: TGTGCCAGCAGCACAGGGTATAGCGGGGGTGAGCAGTTCTTC

clone_size: -
j_call: TRBJ2-3
d_call: -
v_call: TRBV10-1
cdr3_aa: CATIRWRPGPDTQYF
cdr3_nt: TGCGCCACCATACGGTGGAGGCCGGGCCCAGATACGCAGTATTTT

clone_size: few
j_call: TRBJ2-3
d_call: TRBD2
v_call: TRBV18
cdr3_aa: CASSDLSGKGTDTQYF
cdr3_nt: TGTGCCAGCTCCGACCTTAGCGGGAAGGGCACAGATACGCAGTATTTT

clone_size: -
j_call: TRBJ1-2
d_call: -
v_call: TRBV6-6
cdr3_aa: CASSPPGDTNGYTF
cdr3_nt: TGTGCCAGCAGTCCCCCAGGGGACACCAATGGCTACACCTTC

clone_size: -
j_call: TRBJ2-3
d_call: TRBD2
v_call: TRBV15
cdr3_aa: CAAGAGGPTDTQYF
cdr3_nt: TGTGCCGCCGGAGCGGGAGGGCCGACAGATACGCAGTATTTT

clone_size: -
j_call: TRBJ2-1
d_call: TRBD2
v_call: TRBV19
cdr3_aa: CASGLASYNEQFF
cdr3_nt: TGTGCCAGTGGACTAGCGTCCTACAATGAGCAGTTCTTC

clone_size: -
j_call: TRBJ2-1
d_call: TRBD2
v_call: TRBV3-1/TRBV3-2
cdr3_aa: CASSQALSGTSGRRVNEQFF
cdr3_nt: TGTGCCAGCAGCCAAGCCCTCTCTGGGACTAGCGGGAGAAGGGTCAATGAGCAGTTCTTC

clone_size: -
j_call: TRBJ2-3
d_call: TRBD2
v_call: TRBV15
cdr3_aa: CATSRGLAEGTDTQYF
cdr3_nt: TGTGCCACCAGCAGAGGGCTAGCGGAGGGCACAGATACGCAGTATTTT

clone_size: -
j_call: TRBJ2-3
d_call: -
v_call: TRBV27
cdr3_aa: CASSFSVGQNWDTQYF
cdr3_nt: TGTGCCAGCAGTTTTTCGGTAGGACAGAACTGGGATACGCAGTATTTT

clone_size: -
j_call: TRBJ1-6
d_call: -
v_call: TRBV19
cdr3_aa: CASRMGGLGNSPLHF
cdr3_nt: TGTGCCAGTAGAATGGGAGGGCTTGGTAATTCACCCCTCCACTTT

clone_size: -
j_call: TRBJ2-5
d_call: TRBD1
v_call: TRBV15
cdr3_aa: CATRGQGGETQYF
cdr3_nt: TGTGCCACCCGCGGACAGGGCGGTGAGACCCAGTACTTC

clone_size: once
j_call: TRBJ1-2
d_call: TRBD1
v_call: TRBV5-4
cdr3_aa: CASSSGTVYGYTF
cdr3_nt: TGTGCCAGCAGCTCTGGGACAGTCTATGGCTACACCTTC

clone_size: once
j_call: TRBJ2-7
d_call: -
v_call: TRBV29-1
cdr3_aa: CSVDTDTYEQYF
cdr3_nt: TGCAGCGTTGACACCGACACCTACGAGCAGTACTTC

clone_size: -
j_call: TRBJ2-1
d_call: TRBD2
v_call: TRBV6-4
cdr3_aa: CASSPVPSGSLTEQFF
cdr3_nt: TGTGCCAGCAGTCCCGTTCCGAGCGGGAGCCTGACTGAGCAGTTCTTC

clone_size: -
j_call: TRBJ1-5
d_call: -
v_call: TRBV5-1
cdr3_aa: CASSLTPRVNQPQHF
cdr3_nt: TGCGCCAGCAGCTTGACCCCGAGGGTGAATCAGCCCCAGCATTTT

clone_size: -
j_call: TRBJ2-7
d_call: TRBD2
v_call: TRBV7-9
cdr3_aa: CASSFGLAGGEQYF
cdr3_nt: TGTGCCAGCAGCTTTGGACTAGCGGGAGGTGAGCAGTACTTC

clone_size: -
j_call: TRBJ2-3
d_call: TRBD2
v_call: TRBV10-1
cdr3_aa: CASSGTSMGDTQYF
cdr3_nt: TGCGCCAGCAGTGGGACTAGCATGGGAGATACGCAGTATTTT

clone_size: -
j_call: TRBJ2-3
d_call: -
v_call: TRBV10-3
cdr3_aa: CAISELGQITDTQYF
cdr3_nt: TGTGCCATCAGTGAACTTGGGCAGATCACAGATACGCAGTATTTT

clone_size: -
j_call: TRBJ1-4
d_call: TRBD1
v_call: TRBV11-3
cdr3_aa: CASSAGQGVEKLFF
cdr3_nt: TGTGCCAGCAGCGCCGGACAGGGAGTTGAAAAACTGTTTTTT

clone_size: -
j_call: TRBJ1-5
d_call: -
v_call: TRBV29-1
cdr3_aa: CSVTMAGGNQPQHF
cdr3_nt: TGCAGCGTTACTATGGCAGGGGGCAATCAGCCCCAGCATTTT

clone_size: -
j_call: TRBJ2-3
d_call: -
v_call: TRBV5-4
cdr3_aa: CASSLASRSGSDTQYF
cdr3_nt: TGTGCCAGCAGCTTGGCCTCAAGAAGCGGGTCAGATACGCAGTATTTT

clone_size: -
j_call: TRBJ2-5
d_call: TRBD1
v_call: TRBV5-4
cdr3_aa: CASSIPTGSQETQYF
cdr3_nt: TGTGCCAGCAGCATCCCGACAGGGAGCCAAGAGACCCAGTACTTC

clone_size: -
j_call: TRBJ1-1
d_call: -
v_call: TRBV7-6
cdr3_aa: CASSSSMGRNTEAFF
cdr3_nt: TGTGCCAGCAGCTCGTCTATGGGCCGGAACACTGAAGCTTTCTTT

clone_size: -
j_call: TRBJ1-1
d_call: -
v_call: TRBV20-1
cdr3_aa: CSASGYIRNTEAFF
cdr3_nt: TGCAGTGCTAGTGGTTACATCCGGAACACTGAAGCTTTCTTT